One sample yielded the 11 T cell receptor beta chains listed below, sequenced in a study of blood T cells in healthy people across ages. PCR was performed a second time for roughly 7 to 11 cycles using a sample-barcoded 5' primer and a J-beta primer mix. From the 5' RACE reads, TCRdb called clonotypes with MiXCR, one entry per CDR3 protein. Found here are around 580,000 distinct CDR3 sequences, more than 45% of them singletons; the top ten hold just under 25%. The sample was blood. These receptors all stem from a man older than 75 in good health.

This rearrangement joins TRBV4-1 to TRBJ1-6; 7 nucleotides line up with TRBD1. CDR1 is MGHRA and CDR2 is YSYEKL in the germline V gene. This CDR3 is built from 17 residues. J gave up 5 bases and V 2 bases, and 9 bases lay outside the gene matches. The CDR3 is CASSQKRQGTDNSPLHF. CDR3 coding DNA: TGCGCCAGCAGCCAAAAAAGACAGGGAACGGATAATTCACCCCTCCACTTT.

J is TRBJ2-1 and V is TRBV9, with a tentative D call TRBD2 (5 bases). Germline assignment: CDR1 SGDLS and CDR2 YYNGEE. This CDR3 has 15 amino acids. Between the trimmed V and J ends, which lost 0 bases and 8 bases, there was a span of 15 bases. CDR3 protein: CASSVATNSGDEQFF. The CDR3 region has the DNA TGTGCCAGCAGCGTAGCTACAAACTCCGGGGATGAGCAGTTCTTC. Full variable domain (rest looked up from reference TRBV9 and TRBJ2-1): DSGVTQTPKHLITATGQRVTLRCSPRSGDLSVYWYQQSLDQGLQFLIQYYNGEERAKGNILERFSAQQFPDLHSELNLSSLELGDSALYFCASSVATNSGDEQFFGPGTRLTVL.

This clonotype was seen only a few times. This rearrangement joins TRBV20-1 to TRBJ2-5, with D hard to call. Germline values: CDR1 DFQATT, CDR2 SNEGSKA (reference sequence). V was trimmed by 3 bases and J by 11 bases, leaving 13 bases between them. This CDR3 spans 11 amino acids. The CDR3 spells CSARLDNEQYF. The CDR3 region has the DNA TGCAGTGCTAGGTTAGATAATGAGCAGTACTTC.

This clonotype was seen at least ten times. The chain carries TRBV5-1 and TRBJ2-7; TRBD1 matches 10 bases. The J segment lost 6 bases and the V segment lost 4 bases, leaving 4 bases of the junction unmatched. The CDR3 consists of 13 residues. Germline assignment: CDR1 SGHRS and CDR2 YFSETQ. CDR3 protein: CASSPGQGSEQYF. The CDR3 region has the DNA TGCGCCAGCAGCCCGGGACAGGGGTCCGAGCAGTACTTC.

The chain employs TRBV7-2 and TRBJ1-6; 7 bases match TRBD1. CDR1 is SGHTA, CDR2 FQGNSA, per germline. V dropped 6 bases and J dropped 9; count of bases not matched to a gene: 5. The CDR3 runs 13 residues. CDR3: CASSRQGTSPLHF. Written as DNA, the CDR3 is TGTGCCAGCAGTAGACAGGGAACTTCACCCCTCCACTTT.

The J gene is TRBJ2-1, the V gene TRBV18, with D hard to call. The CDR3 extends over 15 amino acids. V was cut by 3 bases and J by 3 bases, with 12 bases left in between. Germline CDR1 and CDR2: KGHSH and LQKENI. In nucleotides, the CDR3 is TGTGCCAGCTCACCGGCCCAGGTCGTCTACAATGAGCAGTTCTTC. It encodes CASSPAQVVYNEQFF. Using reference TRBV18 and TRBJ2-1 for the parts outside the CDR3, the full variable domain is NAGVMQNPRHLVRRRGQEARLRCSPMKGHSHVYWYRQLPEEGLKFMVYLQKENIIDESGMPKERFSAEFPKEGPSILRIQQVVRGDSAAYFCASSPAQVVYNEQFFGPGTRLTVL.

This chain connects TRBV28 to TRBJ2-2; a possible D gene is TRBD1 (5 bases). This CDR3 is 13 amino acids long. V lost 7 bases to trimming and J lost 6 bases, with 12 bases between them. Germline V CDR1 and CDR2: MDHEN, SYDVKM. CDR3 sequence reads: CASTQGRSGELFF. CDR3 nucleotides: TGTGCCAGCACCCAGGGCCGGTCCGGGGAGCTGTTTTTT.

The gene calls are TRBV20-1 and TRBJ2-1; TRBD1 might be the D (6 bases). The CDR3 totals 14 residues. The germline gives CDR1 DFQATT, CDR2 SNEGSKA (reference sequence). V was pared by 6 bases and J by 8 bases, with 20 bases between. This CDR3 reads CSAPTGRLDDEQFF. CDR3 nucleotide sequence: TGCAGTGCACCTACAGGGCGACTCGACGATGAGCAGTTCTTC.

This clonotype showed up just a few times. This rearrangement joins TRBV9 to TRBJ2-5; TRBD2 aligns across 14 bases. V trimming: 3 bases; J trimming: 4 bases; junction bases outside the gene matches: 11. The CDR3 runs to 18 residues. Germline CDR1 is SGDLS and CDR2 is YYNGEE. The DNA of the CDR3 is TGTGCCAGCAGCGCCGGGACTAGCGGGGGTGTCCTCCGAGAGACCCAGTACTTC. Amino acids: CASSAGTSGGVLRETQYF.

This chain links TRBV11-2 with TRBJ2-7; D is perhaps TRBD1 or TRBD2 (5 bases each). V was trimmed by 5 bases and J by 2 bases, leaving 13 bases between them. Germline assignment: CDR1 SGHAT and CDR2 FQNNGV. This CDR3 spans 14 amino acids. CDR3 in DNA: TGTGCCAGCAGCCCGGGACCAACGACCTACGAGCAGTACTTC. This gives the protein CASSPGPTTYEQYF. Together with reference TRBV11-2 and TRBJ2-7, the CDR3 gives the full variable domain: EAGVAQSPRYKIIEKRQSVAFWCNPISGHATLYWYQQILGQGPKLLIQFQNNGVVDDSQLPKDRFSAERLKGVDSTLKIQPAKLEDSAVYLCASSPGPTTYEQYFGPGTRLTVT.

This rearrangement joins TRBV29-1 to TRBJ2-2, with 8 bases lining up with TRBD1. CDR3 size: 14 residues. V was pared by 8 bases and J by 3 bases, with 8 bases of the junction left unmatched. The V gene's germline CDR1 is SQVTM and CDR2 ANQGSEA. CDR3 region: CSTRVGQDTGELFF. In DNA form, the CDR3 reads TGCAGCACCCGGGTGGGACAGGACACCGGGGAGCTGTTTTTT.